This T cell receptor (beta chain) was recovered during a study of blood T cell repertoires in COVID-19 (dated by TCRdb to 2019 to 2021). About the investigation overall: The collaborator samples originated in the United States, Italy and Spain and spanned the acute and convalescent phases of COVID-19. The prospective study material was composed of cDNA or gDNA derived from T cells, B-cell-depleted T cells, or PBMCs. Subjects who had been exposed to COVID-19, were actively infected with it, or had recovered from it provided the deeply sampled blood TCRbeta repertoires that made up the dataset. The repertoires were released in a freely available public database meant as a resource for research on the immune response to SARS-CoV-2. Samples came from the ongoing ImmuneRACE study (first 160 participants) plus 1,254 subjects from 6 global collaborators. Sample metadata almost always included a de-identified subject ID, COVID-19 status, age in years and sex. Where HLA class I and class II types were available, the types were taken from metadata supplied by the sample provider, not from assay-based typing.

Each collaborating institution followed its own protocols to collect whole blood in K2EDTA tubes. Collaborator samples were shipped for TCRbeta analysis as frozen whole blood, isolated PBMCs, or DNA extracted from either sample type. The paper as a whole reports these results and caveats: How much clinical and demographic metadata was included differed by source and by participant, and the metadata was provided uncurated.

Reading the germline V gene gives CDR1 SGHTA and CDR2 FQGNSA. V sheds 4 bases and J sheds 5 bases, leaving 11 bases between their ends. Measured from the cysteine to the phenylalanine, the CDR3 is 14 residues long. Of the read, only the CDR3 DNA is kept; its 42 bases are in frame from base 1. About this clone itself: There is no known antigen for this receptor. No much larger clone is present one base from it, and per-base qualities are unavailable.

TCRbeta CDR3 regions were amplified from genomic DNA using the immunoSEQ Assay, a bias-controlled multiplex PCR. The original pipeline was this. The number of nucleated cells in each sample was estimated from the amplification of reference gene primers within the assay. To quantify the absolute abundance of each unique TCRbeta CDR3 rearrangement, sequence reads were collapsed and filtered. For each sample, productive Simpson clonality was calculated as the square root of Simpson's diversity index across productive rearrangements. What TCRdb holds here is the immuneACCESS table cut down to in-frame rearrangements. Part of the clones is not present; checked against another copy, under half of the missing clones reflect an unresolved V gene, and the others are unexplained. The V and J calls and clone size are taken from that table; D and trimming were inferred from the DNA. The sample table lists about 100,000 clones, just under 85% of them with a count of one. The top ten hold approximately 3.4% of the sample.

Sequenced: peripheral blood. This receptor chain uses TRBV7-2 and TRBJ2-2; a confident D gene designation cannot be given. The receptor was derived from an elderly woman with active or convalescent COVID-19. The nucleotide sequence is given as TGTGCCAGCAGCTCAGATATTTGGACCGGGGAGCTGTTTTTT. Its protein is CASSSDIWTGELFF.